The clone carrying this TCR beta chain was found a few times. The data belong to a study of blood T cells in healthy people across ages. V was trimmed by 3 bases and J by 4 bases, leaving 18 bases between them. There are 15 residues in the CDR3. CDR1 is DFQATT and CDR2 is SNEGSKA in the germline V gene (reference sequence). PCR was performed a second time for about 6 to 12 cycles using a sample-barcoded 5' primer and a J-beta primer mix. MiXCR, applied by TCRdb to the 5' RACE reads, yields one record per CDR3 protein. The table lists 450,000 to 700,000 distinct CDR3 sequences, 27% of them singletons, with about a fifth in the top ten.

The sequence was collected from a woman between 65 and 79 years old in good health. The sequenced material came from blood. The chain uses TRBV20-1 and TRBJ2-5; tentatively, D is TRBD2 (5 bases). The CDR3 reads CSASESGSSGETQYF. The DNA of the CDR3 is TGCAGTGCTAGTGAATCGGGCTCAAGCGGAGAGACCCAGTACTTC.